The clone carrying this T cell receptor (beta chain) was seen more than once but under ten times. The data derive from a study of regulatory T cells in long-lasting Graves disease. Library construction for TCR beta used iRepertoire HTBI primers and Arm-PCR of CDR3 regions. MiXCR, applied by TCRdb to the multiplex PCR reads, yields one record per CDR3 protein. The sample lists approximately 490,000 distinct CDR3 sequences, roughly 17% occurring once. With 4 bases removed from V and 5 bases from J, the gap between germline ends came to 12 bases. CDR1 is MDHEN, CDR2 SYDVKM, per germline. CDR3 length equals 14 residues. Specified time point: newly diagnosed GD, antithyroid drugs for less than 3 months. The TCR library used RNA extracted from PBMCs. The same specimen was also included in a second study, on T cells in Graves' hyperthyroidism and ophthalmopathy.

The starting material was peripheral blood mononuclear cells (PBMCs), obtained at new diagnosis, from a patient treated with antithyroid drugs. The sequence was collected from a man aged 35-49 years with Graves disease. The rearrangement joins TRBV28 to TRBJ1-5; unclear D gene. In DNA form, the CDR3 reads TGTGCCAGCAGTTGGTACAAACGGGATCAGCCCCAGCATTTT. Translated: CASSWYKRDQPQHF. The complete variable domain, with remaining parts taken from reference TRBV28 and TRBJ1-5, reads DVKVTQSSRYLVKRTGEKVFLECVQDMDHENMFWYRQDPGLGLRLIYFSYDVKMKEKGDIPEGYSVSREKKERFSLILESASTNQTSMYLCASSWYKRDQPQHFGDGTRLSIL.